One sample yielded the 27 T cell receptor beta chains listed below, sequenced in a study of shared clonotypes between healthy human individuals. TCRdb's copy holds only in-frame clones and misses some; the assay was immunoSEQ multiplex PCR. The table lists fewer than 3 million clones, around 92% of them singletons. The sample was naive CD4+ T cells from PBMCs. Described subset: CD45RA+ positively selected. The receptors were gathered from a young man in good health. Some clones in this sample may be carry-over from other donors' samples.

In regard to this clone: Other nucleotide sequences from this sample produce the same CDR3. The CDR3 protein is CAISAGEKLFF. As DNA, the CDR3 is TGTGCCATCAGCGCGGGTGAAAAACTGTTTTTT. This chain joins TRBV10-3 and TRBJ1-4; no clear D. The ends were cut back, 6 bases at V and 7 bases at J, with 6 bases in the middle. The CDR3 is 11 residues long. CDR1 is ENHRY, CDR2 SYGVKD, per germline.

The chain recombines TRBV6-1 with TRBJ1-4; D not resolved. Looked up from germline, CDR1 is MNHNS and CDR2 is SASEGT. CDR3 size: 16 residues. Trimming cost V 2 bases and J 5 bases, with 15 bases left between them. The CDR3 spells CASSETPLQGNEKLFF. CDR3 in DNA: TGTGCCAGCAGTGAAACTCCCCTGCAAGGGAATGAAAAACTGTTTTTT.

The gene calls are TRBV18 and TRBJ1-2; perhaps TRBD1 as D (6 bases). Germline V gene data show CDR1 as KGHSH and CDR2 as LQKENI. The CDR3 sequence is 17 residues long. V was shortened by 0 bases and J by 1 base, with 15 bases between the two germline ends. The CDR3 protein is CASSPPAPNRDNYGYTF. CDR3 nucleotide sequence: TGTGCCAGCTCACCACCGGCCCCAAACAGGGATAACTATGGCTACACCTTC.

In the case of this clone: The sample has other DNA sequences that encode this CDR3 too. The DNA of the CDR3 is TGTGCCAGCAGCTTCGGTGGGGCCTACGAGCAGTACTTC. Translated, it gives CASSFGGAYEQYF. The gene calls are TRBV7-3 and TRBJ2-7, with D unresolved. Trimming cost V 3 bases and J 2 bases, with 8 bases left between them. This CDR3 has 13 amino acids. Germline values: CDR1 SGHTA, CDR2 FQGTGA.

The CDR3 DNA reads TGTGCCAGCAGTCGGGACAGGGTCTCGGAGACCCAGTACTTC. Protein sequence: CASSRDRVSETQYF. The gene calls are TRBV6-1 and TRBJ2-5, with TRBD1 matching 9 bases. CDR3 length: 14 residues. V lost 5 bases, J lost 5 bases, and 6 bases stayed unmatched. CDR1 is MNHNS and CDR2 is SASEGT in the germline V gene.

This chain links TRBV7-9 with TRBJ2-1; 7 bases agree with TRBD1. This CDR3 has 10 amino acids. Germline values: CDR1 SEHNR, CDR2 FQNEAQ (reference sequence). The junction had 2 bases not matched to a gene; V was cut back by 5 bases and J by 13 bases. DNA of the CDR3: TGTGCCAGCAGCGGGACAGTTCAGTTCTTC. Its protein product is CASSGTVQFF.

CDR3: CASSYSIGGAFF. The CDR3 DNA sequence: TGTGCCAGCAGTTACTCGATTGGGGGTGCTTTCTTT. The chain couples TRBV6-6 to TRBJ1-1, with D possibly being TRBD1 (5 bases). V was pared by 0 bases and J by 11 bases, with 10 bases between. From germline, CDR1 is MNHNY and CDR2 SVGAGI (reference sequence). The CDR3 covers 12 residues.

The chain combines TRBV6-5 with TRBJ2-7; TRBD2 is a possible D gene (5 bases). Germline assignment: CDR1 MNHEY and CDR2 SVGAGI. V shed 6 bases and J shed 2 bases, with 14 bases lying between them. The CDR3 loop spans 14 amino acids. The CDR3 DNA reads as TGTGCCAGCAGAACACTAGGGAGTACCTACGAGCAGTACTTC. Protein sequence: CASRTLGSTYEQYF.

The J gene is TRBJ2-7, the V gene TRBV6-6; no clear D. V lost 8 bases, J lost 3 bases, and 14 bases lay in between. The CDR3 is 13 amino acids. Germline CDR1 and CDR2: MNHNY and SVGAGI (reference sequence). The CDR3 sequence is CASGPMDGYEQYF. The CDR3 nucleotides read TGTGCCAGCGGACCGATGGACGGCTACGAGCAGTACTTC.

The V call is TRBV19, the J call TRBJ2-1; D not resolved. The CDR3 sequence is 13 residues long. Per the germline V gene, CDR1 is LNHDA and CDR2 is SQIVND (reference sequence). The ends were cut back, 6 bases at V and 9 bases at J, with 15 bases in the middle. CDR3 residues: CASSPPPSSEQFF. For the CDR3, the DNA is TGTGCCAGTAGCCCCCCGCCAAGCAGTGAGCAGTTCTTC.

V is TRBV10-3 and J is TRBJ2-3, with 8 bases aligning to TRBD2. The CDR3 runs to 15 residues. The germline V gene has CDR1 ENHRY and CDR2 SYGVKD. V trimming: 4 bases; J trimming: 3 bases; junction bases outside the gene matches: 6. The CDR3 loop reads CAISVGREETDTQYF. The CDR3 nucleotides read TGTGCCATCAGTGTTGGGCGGGAGGAGACAGATACGCAGTATTTT.

This chain uses TRBV6-1 with TRBJ2-5, with TRBD2 matching 11 bases. The CDR3 covers 13 residues. Germline CDR1 is MNHNS and CDR2 is SASEGT. Trimming at V came to 9 bases and at J to 7 bases, leaving 7 bases not matched to a gene. CDR3 loop: CASKTSGEGTQYF. In DNA form, the CDR3 reads TGTGCCAGTAAGACTAGCGGGGAGGGGACCCAGTACTTC.

The V call is TRBV9, the J call TRBJ2-3; 7 positions match TRBD1. Germline loops: CDR1 SGDLS, CDR2 YYNGEE. The V segment lost 4 bases and the J segment 2 bases; nucleotides outside the gene matches: 7. This CDR3 comprises 15 residues. The CDR3, as DNA: TGTGCCAGCAGCCAATGGGGACAGTCCACAGATACGCAGTATTTT. Translation: CASSQWGQSTDTQYF. Variable domain in full (rest from reference TRBV9 and TRBJ2-3): DSGVTQTPKHLITATGQRVTLRCSPRSGDLSVYWYQQSLDQGLQFLIQYYNGEERAKGNILERFSAQQFPDLHSELNLSSLELGDSALYFCASSQWGQSTDTQYFGPGTRLTVL.

V is TRBV6-1 and J is TRBJ1-1; 9 bases are a match to TRBD1. The CDR3 is made up of 13 amino acids. V shed 6 bases, J shed 5 bases, and the junction held 4 bases outside the gene matches. The V gene's germline CDR1 is MNHNS and CDR2 SASEGT. CDR3 sequence reads: CASRDRGRTEAFF. DNA of the CDR3: TGTGCCAGCAGGGACAGGGGAAGGACTGAAGCTTTCTTT.

The genes are TRBV2 and TRBJ1-4, with D tentatively TRBD1 (5 bases). The CDR3 sequence is 13 residues long. The germline gives CDR1 SNHLY, CDR2 FYNNEI. Trimming shortened V by 5 bases and J by 7 bases, and 11 bases separated the two germline ends. CDR3 sequence reads: CASSQGVGEKLFF. For the CDR3, the DNA is TGTGCCAGCAGTCAAGGGGTGGGTGAAAAACTGTTTTTT.

Notes on this clone: Other DNA sequences from this sample encode an identical CDR3 as well. V usage is TRBV5-1 and J usage is TRBJ2-7, with TRBD1 identical over 11 bases. V was clipped by 2 bases and J by 4 bases; unmatched bases: 2. The CDR3 consists of 14 residues. Germline-derived CDR1 and CDR2 are SGHRS and YFSETQ. The CDR3 bases are TGCGCCAGCAGCTTCGGGACAGGGGGGTACGAGCAGTACTTC. Translation: CASSFGTGGYEQYF.

V and J are TRBV27 and TRBJ2-5; 7 positions agree with TRBD2. Per germline, CDR1 MNHEY and CDR2 SMNVEV (reference sequence). The CDR3 runs 15 residues. V lost 5 bases and J lost 6; bases outside the gene matches: 12. CDR3 sequence reads: CASSPSGGGEKTQYF. Written as DNA, the CDR3 is TGTGCCAGCAGTCCTAGCGGAGGAGGCGAAAAGACCCAGTACTTC.

This clone was counted only a few times. The chain recombines TRBV18 with TRBJ1-1; D not certain. The CDR3 extends over 15 amino acids. V dropped 0 bases and J dropped 2 bases, with 10 bases sitting between them. Germline V gene data show CDR1 as KGHSH and CDR2 as LQKENI. In DNA form, the CDR3 reads TGTGCCAGCTCACCACCCCTTGCAGCAAACACTGAAGCTTTCTTT. Amino acid sequence: CASSPPLAANTEAFF.

The chain links TRBV7-9 to TRBJ1-2; TRBD1 might be the D (6 bases). CDR1 and CDR2 from the germline V gene are SEHNR and FQNEAQ (reference sequence). This CDR3 contains 15 residues. V lost 0 bases to trimming and J lost 4 bases, with 12 bases between them. The CDR3 DNA reads as TGTGCCAGCAGCTTAGCGACAGGTAGAGCCTATGGCTACACCTTC. Residues: CASSLATGRAYGYTF.

The CDR3: CASSLTQGTDTQYF. The CDR3 nucleotides read TGTGCCAGCAGCTTGACGCAGGGCACAGATACGCAGTATTTT. This rearrangement joins TRBV5-6 to TRBJ2-3; no firm D call. V gave up 1 base and J gave up 1 base, with 7 bases separating them. This CDR3 is 14 amino acids long. CDR1 and CDR2 from the germline V gene are SGHDT and YYEEEE.

Regarding this clone: The same CDR3 can be traced to other DNA sequences in this sample. The CDR3 sequence: CASSQGTSGSQETQYF. The DNA for the CDR3 is TGTGCCAGCAGCCAGGGGACTAGCGGGAGTCAAGAGACCCAGTACTTC. The genes are TRBV4-2 and TRBJ2-5, with 14 bases that match TRBD2. The V and J ends lost 3 bases and 2 bases, in that order; junction bases with no gene match: 2. This CDR3 comprises 16 residues. Germline lookup yields CDR1 LGHNA and CDR2 YNFKEQ.

CDR3 amino acids: CASSQDLLSQKLFF. In DNA form, the CDR3 reads TGCGCCAGCAGCCAAGATTTGTTAAGCCAAAAACTGTTTTTT. The chain joins TRBV4-3 to TRBJ1-4; D gene uncertain. The CDR3 has 14 amino acids. Looked up from germline, CDR1 is LGHNA and CDR2 is YSLEER. The V end lost 0 bases, the J end lost 9 bases, and 11 bases lay between the germline ends.

The CDR3 coding sequence is TGTGCCAGCAGTTCCGGCGGGACAGGCTCCTACGAGCAGTACTTC. As protein: CASSSGGTGSYEQYF. The chain employs TRBV28 and TRBJ2-7; 8 nucleotides match TRBD1. Germline V gene lookup returns CDR1 MDHEN and CDR2 SYDVKM. CDR3 size: 15 residues. Trimming took 4 bases from V and 0 from J; bases not matched to a gene: 5.

CDR3 loop: CASRPPGAASYNEQFF. The DNA for the CDR3 is TGTGCCAGCAGACCCCCGGGGGCTGCCTCCTACAATGAGCAGTTCTTC. The chain combines TRBV28 with TRBJ2-1, with D perhaps TRBD1 or TRBD2 (6 bases each). CDR1 and CDR2 from the germline V gene are MDHEN and SYDVKM. Trimming shortened V by 6 bases and J by 0 bases, and 15 bases separated the two germline ends. This CDR3 has 16 amino acids.

The chain combines TRBV11-3 with TRBJ2-2; D gene uncertain. The V gene's germline CDR1 is SGHNT and CDR2 YENEEA. Trimming took 0 bases from V and 0 from J, leaving 8 bases between them. The CDR3 spans 16 residues. The DNA of the CDR3 is TGTGCCAGCAGCTTAGATCTAACCGCGAACACCGGGGAGCTGTTTTTT. Protein sequence: CASSLDLTANTGELFF.

This chain links TRBV28 with TRBJ2-1; 7 bases line up with TRBD1. V was pared by 5 bases and J by 9 bases, with 7 bases of the junction left unmatched. The germline CDR1 and CDR2 sequences are MDHEN and SYDVKM. This CDR3 is built from 13 residues. CDR3 amino acids: CASSLTGSGEQFF. The CDR3 bases are TGTGCCAGCAGTCTGACAGGGTCGGGTGAGCAGTTCTTC. Full variable domain (remainder filled in from reference TRBV28 and TRBJ2-1): DVKVTQSSRYLVKRTGEKVFLECVQDMDHENMFWYRQDPGLGLRLIYFSYDVKMKEKGDIPEGYSVSREKKERFSLILESASTNQTSMYLCASSLTGSGEQFFGPGTRLTVL.

The chain joins TRBV27 to TRBJ2-1; 8 bases are shared with TRBD2. This CDR3 has 17 amino acids. After removal of 1 base from V and 0 bases from J, the junction contained 5 bases not matched to a gene. Looked up from germline, CDR1 is MNHEY and CDR2 is SMNVEV (reference sequence). CDR3 DNA sequence: TGTGCCAGCAGTTTATTGCGCAGCGGGAGCTCCTACAATGAGCAGTTCTTC. Encoded protein: CASSLLRSGSSYNEQFF.